This is a list of T cell receptor beta chains from one sample in a study of OX40 agonist ivuxolimab in advanced cancers. The table came from immunoSEQ multiplex PCR; TCRdb's copy has only in-frame clones and leaves some out. The data hold over 75,000 clones, with roughly nine tenths observed a single time. This material consisted of CD4+ or CD8+ T cells sorted from blood, taken in a trial of the OX40 agonist ivuxolimab. These receptors came from an adult with an advanced solid tumor such as melanoma, head and neck, liver or kidney cancer. Both conserved end residues are part of each CDR3. A D gene is named only where the DNA matches it firmly. The listing skips clone size in some rows; elsewhere it reads once, few, many or a size class.

length	J	V	D	size	DNA	CDR3
13	TRBJ1-1	TRBV4-3	-	-	TGCGCCAGCAGCCAAGAACCGGGCACTGAAGCTTTCTTT	CASSQEPGTEAFF
14	TRBJ2-4	TRBV27	-	-	TGTGCCAGCAGTTTGGGCAGGGCCAAAAACATTCAGTACTTC	CASSLGRAKNIQYF
16	TRBJ2-1	TRBV15	TRBD2	-	TGTGCCACCAGCAGCGTTAGCGGGGAAAGCTACAATGAGCAGTTCTTC	CATSSVSGESYNEQFF
14	TRBJ2-7	TRBV6-1	-	-	TGTGCCAGCAGAAGGACGGTGACCTCCTACGAGCAGTACTTC	CASRRTVTSYEQYF
16	TRBJ1-5	TRBV19	TRBD1	once	TGTGCCAGCCATAAAACCGACAGGGAGGGCAATCAGCCCCAGCATTTT	CASHKTDREGNQPQHF
15	TRBJ2-2	TRBV5-4	-	-	TGTGCCAGCAGCTTGGGTCAACAGAACACCGGGGAGCTGTTTTTT	CASSLGQQNTGELFF
11	TRBJ2-5	TRBV28	-	-	TGTGCCAGCAGTCTCGTTGGGACCCAGTACTTC	CASSLVGTQYF
14	TRBJ1-3	TRBV7-2	TRBD1	-	TGTGCCAGCAGCCGAGACAGGGGTTTAAACACCATATATTTT	CASSRDRGLNTIYF
15	TRBJ2-6	TRBV19	-	-	TGTGCCAGTAGACAGGACCTTTCTGGGGCCAACGTCCTGACTTTC	CASRQDLSGANVLTF
15	TRBJ1-2	TRBV27	-	-	TGTGCCAGCAGTCCGACGGGGTCAGGGTCTATGAGCTACACCTTC	CASSPTGSGSMSYTF
16	TRBJ2-6	TRBV10-3	-	-	TGTGCCATCAGTGAGTCTGAGTTAGCTGGGGCCAACGTCCTGACTTTC	CAISESELAGANVLTF
13	TRBJ2-1	TRBV28	TRBD2	-	TGTGCCAGCAGTCCTGGACTAGCCAATGAGCAGTTCTTC	CASSPGLANEQFF
16	TRBJ2-7	TRBV27	-	-	TGTGCCAGCAGACTAGGGACCCCTGCCGTTCTCTACGAGCAGTACTTC	CASRLGTPAVLYEQYF
14	TRBJ2-7	TRBV6-5	-	once	TGTGCCAGCAGTGATACCGGACAGCCCTACGAGCAGTACTTC	CASSDTGQPYEQYF
14	TRBJ1-2	TRBV28	-	-	TGTGCCAGCTTGCGGGGGGGGCCGGTCTATGGCTACACCTTC	CASLRGGPVYGYTF
16	TRBJ2-1	TRBV9	TRBD2	-	TGTGCCAGCAGCGTAGGGTGGGGGACTAGCTACAATGAGCAGTTCTTC	CASSVGWGTSYNEQFF
15	TRBJ2-3	TRBV10-3	-	-	TGTGCCATCAGTGAGATTGGGACCAGCACAGATACGCAGTATTTT	CAISEIGTSTDTQYF
13	TRBJ2-7	TRBV5-8	-	-	TGTGCCAGCAGCTGGACTTCCTCCTACGAGCAGTACTTC	CASSWTSSYEQYF
16	TRBJ2-7	TRBV30	-	-	TGTGCCTGGAAGAGTAAGGGCCCAACTGCCACCTACGAGCAGTACTTC	CAWKSKGPTATYEQYF
14	TRBJ1-6	TRBV6-5	-	-	TGTGCCAGCAGTGAAGGGGTGGGGAATTCACCCCTCCACTTT	CASSEGVGNSPLHF
14	TRBJ2-3	TRBV14	-	-	TGTGCCAGCAGCCCGACGTCTAGCACAGATACGCAGTATTTT	CASSPTSSTDTQYF
16	TRBJ2-7	TRBV27	TRBD2	-	TGTGCCAGCAGTCCTACCCTTGGACTAGCGGGAGGCGAGCAGTACTTC	CASSPTLGLAGGEQYF
13	TRBJ1-5	TRBV28	TRBD1	-	TGTGCCAGCTCAGGGGGTAGTCGTCAGCCCCAGCATTTT	CASSGGSRQPQHF
12	TRBJ2-7	TRBV28	-	-	TGTGCCAGCAGTTTACTAAACTACGAGCAGTACTTC	CASSLLNYEQYF
13	TRBJ1-6	TRBV5-1	-	-	TGCGCCAGCAGCTTGGAATATAATTCACCCCTCCACTTT	CASSLEYNSPLHF
14	TRBJ2-1	TRBV19	-	-	TGTGCCAGTCGAGCGGAGAGCTCCTACAATGAGCAGTTCTTC	CASRAESSYNEQFF
9	TRBJ2-7	TRBV12-2	-	-	TGTGCAAGTCTCCTTCCGGGAGGCTTC	CASLLPGGF
14	TRBJ1-1	TRBV6-5	TRBD1	-	TGTGCCAGCAGTTATCAGGGGGCAGGCACAGAAGCTTTCTTT	CASSYQGAGTEAFF
15	TRBJ2-1	TRBV7-3	TRBD2	-	TGTGCCAGCAGCAGGGGACTAGCGGGATTCAATGAGCAGTTCTTC	CASSRGLAGFNEQFF
13	TRBJ2-7	TRBV11-2	-	-	TGTGCCAGCAGCTTAGATCGAGCTTACGAGCAGTACTTC	CASSLDRAYEQYF
12	TRBJ2-1	TRBV7-9	-	-	TGTGCCAGCAGCGACACTCGGCAACCCCAGTTCTTC	CASSDTRQPQFF
13	TRBJ2-1	TRBV18	-	few	TGTGCCAGCTCATCACTCAGGGGCAGTGAGCAGTTCTTC	CASSSLRGSEQFF
15	TRBJ1-2	TRBV30	TRBD1	-	TGTGCCTGGAGGCTGGGACAGGGTTCCCCCTATGGCTACACCTTC	CAWRLGQGSPYGYTF
16	TRBJ1-4	TRBV28	-	-	TGTGCCAGCAGTTCCCTCCGTCACGGGGCGAATGAAAAACTGTTTTTT	CASSSLRHGANEKLFF
15	TRBJ2-5	TRBV5-1	-	-	TGCGCCAGCAGCTTGTCGCACTACAAGCAAGAGACCCAGTACTTC	CASSLSHYKQETQYF
18	TRBJ2-3	TRBV21-1	-	-	TGTGCCAGCAGCAAAGGTAAGGAGGTGCTCCTCCTCACAGATACGCAGTATTTT	CASSKGKEVLLLTDTQYF
17	TRBJ1-6	TRBV28	-	few	TGTGCCAGCAGTCTGGCGGTACCGGGACGTAATAATTCACCCCTCCACTTT	CASSLAVPGRNNSPLHF
15	TRBJ2-3	TRBV7-3	TRBD1	-	TGTGCCAGCAGCTCCCGGGACAGGAGCACAGATACGCAGTATTTT	CASSSRDRSTDTQYF
15	TRBJ2-5	TRBV5-1	TRBD1	-	TGCGCCAGCAGCTCGACAGGGGCCGGAGGAGAGACCCAGTACTTC	CASSSTGAGGETQYF
14	TRBJ2-1	TRBV19	-	-	TGTGCCACCAGGAACAGGGAGAGGACCAATGAGCAGTTCTTC	CATRNRERTNEQFF
12	TRBJ2-1	TRBV10-3	-	-	TGTGCCATCAGTGAAAGGGAGGATGAGCAGTTCTTC	CAISEREDEQFF
16	TRBJ2-6	TRBV2	-	-	TGTGCCAGCAGTGAAGGCTTGGGAGGTGGGGCCAACGTCCTGACTTTC	CASSEGLGGGANVLTF
14	TRBJ1-5	TRBV2	TRBD1	-	TGTGCCAGCAGTGGGGACAGGGAAGATCAGCCCCAGCATTTT	CASSGDREDQPQHF
12	TRBJ2-5	TRBV5-1	-	-	TGCGCCAGCAGCTTGGAAACGGGCCCTAAGTACTTC	CASSLETGPKYF
14	TRBJ2-1	TRBV11-2	-	-	TGTGCCAGCAGCTCGAACACGTTCTACAATGAGCAGTTCTTC	CASSSNTFYNEQFF
18	TRBJ2-1	TRBV11-3	TRBD2	-	TGTGCCAGCAGCTTGCTAGCGGGTGCCACTAGCTCCTACAATGAGCAGTTCTTC	CASSLLAGATSSYNEQFF
17	TRBJ1-2	TRBV5-1	TRBD1	-	TGCGCCAGCAGCTTGAGCTCCGGGACAGGGGCTAACTATGGCTACACCTTC	CASSLSSGTGANYGYTF
15	TRBJ2-3	TRBV19	TRBD1	-	TGTGCCAGTAGTATGCCCAGGGGGCCGTCAGATACGCAGTATTTT	CASSMPRGPSDTQYF
11	TRBJ2-4	TRBV30	TRBD1	-	TGTGCCTGGAGTTTAGGGGGCCCTCAGTACTTC	CAWSLGGPQYF
12	TRBJ1-2	TRBV4-1	-	-	TGCGCCAGCAGCCAAGCAGGTTATGGCTACACCTTC	CASSQAGYGYTF
17	TRBJ2-2	TRBV5-1	TRBD2	-	TGCGCCAGCAGCCTATTGGGGTCTAGCGGCAACACCGGGGAGCTGTTTTTT	CASSLLGSSGNTGELFF
14	TRBJ1-5	TRBV19	-	-	TGTGCCAGTAGTATTTCCTATAGCAATCAGCCCCAGCATTTT	CASSISYSNQPQHF
13	TRBJ1-1	TRBV6-1	-	few	TGTGCCAGCAGTGAAGGATCGAACACTGAAGCTTTCTTT	CASSEGSNTEAFF